Below, 22 T cell receptor beta chains from the same sample are listed, as sequenced in a study of cytomegalovirus exposure and HLA in healthy donors. With 60 Vbeta and 13 Jbeta primers, the PCR was carried out. The repertoire was sequenced with immunoSEQ multiplex PCR; TCRdb's copy has only in-frame clones and lacks some. This repertoire comprises 91,000 or so clones; its ten largest clones make up just under 3.5%. Specimen: PBMCs. These receptor sequences come from a young woman in good health and CMV-seronegative.

The rearrangement links TRBV9 to TRBJ1-2; D perhaps matches TRBD1 (6 bases). The germline gives CDR1 SGDLS, CDR2 YYNGEE. The CDR3 runs 15 residues. V was shortened by 4 bases and J by 2 bases, with 15 bases between the two germline ends. As DNA, the CDR3 is TGTGCCAGCAGCCCCACCCTACAGGGAAACTATGGCTACACCTTC. Protein product: CASSPTLQGNYGYTF.

The chain combines TRBV9 with TRBJ2-7, with 9 nucleotides matching TRBD1. The CDR3 has 14 residues. CDR1 and CDR2 (germline): SGDLS, YYNGEE. V trimming: 4 bases; J trimming: 4 bases; junction bases outside the gene matches: 6. The CDR3 loop is CASSPAGTGYEQYF. In DNA, the CDR3 is TGTGCCAGCAGCCCCGCCGGGACAGGGTACGAGCAGTACTTC.

The J gene is TRBJ2-1, the V gene TRBV7-6; D is ambiguous. The CDR3 extends over 15 amino acids. CDR1 is SGHVS, CDR2 FNYEAQ, per germline. V was pared by 1 base and J by 0 bases, with 7 bases between. The CDR3 DNA reads as TGTGCCAGCAGCTTAGTTAGGAGCTCCTACAATGAGCAGTTCTTC. It codes for CASSLVRSSYNEQFF.

The chain has TRBV28 and TRBJ2-7; TRBD2 matches at 10 bases. The junction had 3 bases not matched to a gene; V was cut back by 9 bases and J by 1 base. The CDR3 consists of 13 residues. Per the germline V gene, CDR1 is MDHEN and CDR2 is SYDVKM. Here the CDR3 reads CASLAGGSYEQYF. CDR3 nucleotides: TGTGCCAGTTTAGCGGGGGGTTCCTACGAGCAGTACTTC.

This sequence joins TRBV5-4 and TRBJ2-3, with 9 positions matching TRBD2. The trim removed 5 bases at V and 2 bases at J, leaving 9 bases unmatched. The CDR3 length is 16 residues. The germline gives CDR1 SGHNT, CDR2 YYREEE (reference sequence). CDR3 coding DNA: TGTGCCAGCAGAAAGTCTAGCGGGGTATTCACAGATACGCAGTATTTT. This sequence encodes CASRKSSGVFTDTQYF.

The CDR3 here is CASTQAADNSPLHF. In DNA form, the CDR3 reads TGTGCCAGCACACAGGCTGCTGATAATTCACCCCTCCACTTT. The rearrangement links TRBV6-6 to TRBJ1-6; tentatively, D is TRBD1 (5 bases). The V end was cut by 7 bases, the J end by 5 bases, with 12 bases between. This CDR3 is 14 amino acids long. Germline assignment: CDR1 MNHNY and CDR2 SVGAGI (reference sequence).

J is TRBJ2-7 and V is TRBV19; perhaps TRBD2 as D (6 bases). Germline lookup yields CDR1 LNHDA and CDR2 SQIVND (reference sequence). V lost 4 bases, J lost 5 bases, and 18 bases lay in between. This CDR3 has 15 residues. The CDR3 bases are TGTGCCAGTAGTAGTCGAGGCGGAGGGATCCACGAGCAGTACTTC. This encodes CASSSRGGGIHEQYF. Full variable domain (rest looked up from reference TRBV19 and TRBJ2-7): DGGITQSPKYLFRKEGQNVTLSCEQNLNHDAMYWYRQDPGQGLRLIYYSQIVNDFQKGDIAEGYSVSREKKESFPLTVTSAQKNPTAFYLCASSSRGGGIHEQYFGPGTRLTVT.

Note on this clone: The junction departs from the called germline gene at one end, perhaps through a read error. The chain is built from TRBV7-9 and TRBJ2-5, with TRBD1 identical over 7 bases. Germline lookup yields CDR1 SEHNR and CDR2 FQNEAQ (reference sequence). CDR3 length: 17 amino acids. CDR3 sequence (DNA): TGTGCCCGCAGCGCCTCTGGGGCACAGGGGCCCCTGGAGACCCAGTACTTC. Its protein is CARSASGAQGPLETQYF.

The J gene is TRBJ1-3, the V gene TRBV27, with D maybe TRBD1 (5 bases). Germline assignment: CDR1 MNHEY and CDR2 SMNVEV (reference sequence). Trimming pared 7 bases from V and 0 bases from J, leaving 13 bases between. The CDR3 covers 15 residues. DNA of the CDR3: TGTGCCAGCACCCAGGTTACAGGCTCTGGAAACACCATATATTTT. Translation: CASTQVTGSGNTIYF.

The chain has TRBV19 and TRBJ2-1; D not resolved. CDR1 is LNHDA, CDR2 SQIVND, per germline (reference sequence). The CDR3 runs to 15 residues. With 3 bases removed from V and 0 bases from J, the gap between germline ends came to 9 bases. The CDR3: CASSIRLSSYNEQFF. In DNA, the CDR3 is TGTGCCAGTAGTATCAGGCTTAGCTCCTACAATGAGCAGTTCTTC.

The CDR3 region has the DNA TGTGCCAGCAGGACAGGGAGCAATCAGCCCCAGCATTTT. It translates to CASRTGSNQPQHF. The V call is TRBV28, the J call TRBJ1-5; TRBD1 matches 7 bases. There are 13 residues in the CDR3. Per the germline V gene, CDR1 is MDHEN and CDR2 is SYDVKM. The V gene end was trimmed by 6 bases and the J gene end by 1 base; junction bases not matched to a gene: 0.

The chain couples TRBV15 to TRBJ2-6, with a possible D match to TRBD1 (6 bases). Germline V gene sequence: CDR1 LNHNV, CDR2 YYDKDF (reference sequence). CDR3 length: 16 amino acids. V was pared by 1 base and J by 0 bases, with 7 bases between. Here the CDR3 reads CATSRATGSGANVLTF. The CDR3, as DNA: TGTGCCACCAGCAGAGCGACAGGCTCTGGGGCCAACGTCCTGACTTTC.

V is TRBV6-5 and J is TRBJ2-7, with TRBD2 matching 9 bases. This CDR3 spans 13 amino acids. V lost 4 bases and J lost 9; bases outside the gene matches: 7. Germline V gene data show CDR1 as MNHEY and CDR2 as SVGAGI. The CDR3 DNA reads TGTGCCAGCAGTTGGACTAGCGAGGGCGGGCAGTACTTC. The encoded protein is CASSWTSEGGQYF.

The rearrangement uses TRBV5-4 and TRBJ2-3, with TRBD2 matching 10 bases. With 4 bases clipped from V and 3 bases from J, the junction kept 2 bases outside the gene matches. In germline, CDR1 is SGHNT, CDR2 YYREEE (reference sequence). This CDR3 is 14 amino acids long. The DNA for the CDR3 is TGTGCCAGCAGCGCGGGACTAGCGACAGATACGCAGTATTTT. This gives the protein CASSAGLATDTQYF.

CDR3 bases: TGTGCCAGCATCCCGGTTCCTGGACAGGGTATGAACACTGAAGCTTTCTTT. The encoded protein is CASIPVPGQGMNTEAFF. The rearrangement uses TRBV27 and TRBJ1-1; TRBD1 agrees at 8 bases. J lost 0 bases, V lost 7 bases, and 13 bases had no gene match. The CDR3 runs to 17 residues. The germline gives CDR1 MNHEY, CDR2 SMNVEV (reference sequence).

The chain has TRBV6-1 and TRBJ1-5; tentative D call: TRBD1 (5 bases). The V gene lost 1 base and the J gene lost 0 bases, with 13 bases spanning the gap. Germline CDR1 and CDR2: MNHNS and SASEGT. This CDR3 has 17 amino acids. The DNA of the CDR3 is TGTGCCAGCAGTGAAGACAGGCGGCTTTATAGCAATCAGCCCCAGCATTTT. Its translation is CASSEDRRLYSNQPQHF.

The V and J genes are TRBV28 and TRBJ1-1; 8 bases are a match to TRBD1. The CDR3 sequence is 14 residues long. Germline V lookup: CDR1 MDHEN, CDR2 SYDVKM. Trimming cost V 2 bases and J 11 bases; bases outside gene matches: 10. CDR3 coding DNA: TGTGCCAGCAGTTTAGGGGGACAGGAGCCGTGGGCTTTCTTT. Translation: CASSLGGQEPWAFF.

The chain links TRBV6-7 to TRBJ1-1, with D uncertain. TRBV6-7 is given ORF status, its function remaining uncertain. The CDR3 runs 14 residues. V dropped 2 bases and J dropped 0 bases, with 7 bases sitting between them. CDR3 nucleotide sequence: TGTGCCAGCAGTTACCCCGCAGTGAACACTGAAGCTTTCTTT. Translating gives CASSYPAVNTEAFF.

The chain uses TRBV7-6 and TRBJ1-1; no clear D gene. The germline V gene has CDR1 SGHVS and CDR2 FNYEAQ. The CDR3 is made up of 15 amino acids. V was pared by 2 bases and J by 1 base, with 11 bases between. Here the CDR3 DNA reads TGTGCCAGCAGCTTACAAGACCAGGAGAACACTGAAGCTTTCTTT. Protein product: CASSLQDQENTEAFF.

The chain couples TRBV6-1 to TRBJ2-7; TRBD1 might be the D (5 bases). Germline lookup yields CDR1 MNHNS and CDR2 SASEGT. V lost 4 bases to trimming and J lost 1 base, with 11 bases between them. The CDR3 is made up of 14 amino acids. CDR3 protein: CASSVDTQSYEQYF. In DNA, the CDR3 is TGTGCCAGCAGTGTGGACACCCAGTCCTACGAGCAGTACTTC.

The rearrangement links TRBV28 to TRBJ2-5; 8 bases line up with TRBD2. The ends lost 6 bases at V and 1 base at J; junction bases unmatched: 4. CDR3 length: 14 amino acids. CDR1 and CDR2 from the germline V gene are MDHEN and SYDVKM. The CDR3 bases are TGTGCCAGCAGCGGGGGGGGGCGCCAAGAGACCCAGTACTTC. Amino acid sequence: CASSGGGRQETQYF.

The CDR3 protein is CASSYSGSEAQHF. For the CDR3, the DNA is TGTGCCAGCAGTTACTCCGGCTCCGAGGCCCAGCATTTT. The chain joins TRBV6-5 to TRBJ1-5; D gene ambiguous. V dropped 0 bases and J dropped 11 bases, with 11 bases sitting between them. Germline V gives CDR1 MNHEY, CDR2 SVGAGI. The CDR3 contains 13 residues.